Listed here are 5 T cell receptor beta chains from one sample, sequenced in a study of shared clonotypes between healthy human individuals. The assay was immunoSEQ multiplex PCR, and TCRdb's table has in-frame clones only and misses some. The table includes 330,000 or so clones, approximately 79% detected once. Sequencing was done on a sample of memory CD4+ T cells sorted from blood. Described subset: CD45RA-negative fraction. The receptors here all came from a man aged 30 to 39 in good health.

The genes are TRBV29-1 and TRBJ2-7; 8 bases are shared with TRBD1. CDR3 length: 13 residues. Germline-derived CDR1 and CDR2 are SQVTM and ANQGSEA. Germline trimming cut 5 bases from V and 7 bases from J; bases unmatched to any gene: 10. For the CDR3, the DNA is TGCAGCGTTCACCCTCAGGGGGCGGGGGAGCAGTACTTC. As protein: CSVHPQGAGEQYF.

V usage is TRBV2 and J usage is TRBJ1-1, with a possible D match to TRBD1 (5 bases). This CDR3 is built from 14 residues. Trimming left V 1 base short and J 6 bases short, with 12 bases between. In germline, CDR1 is SNHLY, CDR2 FYNNEI. This CDR3 reads CASSEGEGTAEAFF. CDR3 nucleotides: TGTGCCAGCAGTGAAGGTGAGGGGACGGCTGAAGCTTTCTTT.

The chain employs TRBV7-6 and TRBJ1-3; no clear D. Germline V gene lookup returns CDR1 SGHVS and CDR2 FNYEAQ. CDR3 size: 16 residues. V was trimmed by 5 bases and J by 0 bases, leaving 14 bases between them. The CDR3 nucleotides are TGTGCCAGCAGCGCCCTCCAACAGAGCTCTGGAAACACCATATATTTT. It specifies CASSALQQSSGNTIYF. The whole variable domain, remainder taken from reference TRBV7-6 and TRBJ1-3, is GAGVSQSPRYKVTKRGQDVALRCDPISGHVSLYWYRQALGQGPEFLTYFNYEAQQDKSGLPNDRFSAERPEGSISTLTIQRTEQRDSAMYRCASSALQQSSGNTIYFGEGSWLTVV.

This sequence joins TRBV5-1 and TRBJ2-2; 7 bases fit TRBD1. The V gene end was trimmed by 3 bases and the J gene end by 4 bases; junction bases not matched to a gene: 9. The germline V gene encodes CDR1 SGHRS and CDR2 YFSETQ. The CDR3 extends over 16 amino acids. This CDR3 reads CASSSTDREFTGELFF. CDR3 coding DNA: TGCGCCAGCAGCTCAACAGACAGGGAGTTCACCGGGGAGCTGTTTTTT. The full variable domain, its missing parts supplied by reference TRBV5-1 and TRBJ2-2, is KAGVTQTPRYLIKTRGQQVTLSCSPISGHRSVSWYQQTPGQGLQFLFEYFSETQRNKGNFPGRFSGRQFSNSRSEMNVSTLELGDSALYLCASSSTDREFTGELFFGEGSRLTVL.

The CDR3 DNA is TGTGCCAGCAGACCTGGCGCAGGCACAGATACGCAGTATTTT. Protein: CASRPGAGTDTQYF. The chain links TRBV7-9 to TRBJ2-3; D unclear. The CDR3 is made up of 14 amino acids. V lost 6 bases, J lost 1 base, and 11 bases lay in between. CDR1 is SEHNR, CDR2 FQNEAQ, per germline (reference sequence).